This T cell receptor beta chain was captured by sequencing in a study of shared clonotypes between healthy human individuals. Notes on the study in general: Memory subsets generally showed lower estimated richness than naive subsets.

The study ran the assay at deep level. Here immunoSEQ multiplex PCR was the method, and the copy in TCRdb shows in-frame clones only, minus some. The sample lists about 1.5 million clones, 95% to 99% occurring once. This CDR3 spans 15 amino acids. V lost 2 bases, J lost 0 bases, and 7 bases lay in between. Germline CDR1 reads SEHNR; CDR2 reads FQNEAQ (reference sequence). Details on this clone: Its antigen is undetermined.

Sample: naive CD4+ T cells sorted from blood. The subset: CD45RA+ positively selected. This receptor was identified in a man aged 30-40 years in good health. The chain employs TRBV7-9 and TRBJ1-4; no clear D gene. CDR3 in DNA: TGTGCCAGCAGCTTATGGCAGACAACTAATGAAAAACTGTTTTTT. This sequence encodes CASSLWQTTNEKLFF.